These 24 T cell receptor beta chains were all obtained from the same sample, sequenced in a study of CD8 T cells in Susac syndrome (dated by TCRdb to about 2019). Library generation was performed with the immunoSEQ multiplex PCR assay. RNA was extracted using the RNeasy kit, and roughly 0.5 to 1 ug of the RNA was reverse transcribed with random hexamers. TCRdb took the public reads, trimmed them with fastp at Q25, ran MiXCR for clone calling and kept in-frame beta chains. Rows matching on CDR3 protein sequence are summarized as one entry with the most common DNA and genes. In all, the sample holds about 140,000 distinct CDR3 sequences, and 85% to 95% of those were seen once. The biggest ten clones account for approximately 0.3% of the sample. The specimen sequenced was CD8+ T cells from PBMCs. These receptors were obtained from a human donor in good health.

This rearrangement joins TRBV12-3 or TRBV12-4 to TRBJ2-1; 10 bases are shared with TRBD2. Trimming took 3 bases from V and 8 from J; bases not matched to a gene: 4. This CDR3 is built from 14 residues. Written as DNA, the CDR3 is TGTGCCAGCAGTTTGCTAGCGGGAGCCGATGAGCAGTTCTTC. This gives the protein CASSLLAGADEQFF.

The J gene is TRBJ2-1, the V gene TRBV30, with 9 bases aligning to TRBD1. After removal of 1 base from V and 8 bases from J, the junction contained 3 bases not matched to a gene. From germline, CDR1 is GTSNPN and CDR2 SVGIG (reference sequence). This CDR3 contains 13 residues. The CDR3 DNA reads as TGTGCCTGGAGTGGACAGGGGGGGGATGAGCAGTTCTTC. This sequence encodes CAWSGQGGDEQFF.

The chain combines TRBV29-1 with TRBJ1-1, with 7 bases aligning to TRBD1. The CDR3 loop spans 12 amino acids. With V trimmed by 8 bases and J by 1 base, 4 bases remained unmatched. CDR1 and CDR2 (germline): SQVTM, ANQGSEA. CDR3 amino acids: CSMWDRNTEAFF. CDR3 DNA: TGCAGCATGTGGGACAGGAACACTGAAGCTTTCTTT.

The chain couples TRBV7-2 to TRBJ2-7; TRBD1 is a possible D gene (5 bases). With 5 bases removed from V and 5 bases from J, the gap between germline ends came to 31 bases. Per the germline V gene, CDR1 is SGHTA and CDR2 is FQGNSA. This CDR3 comprises 19 residues. Written as DNA, the CDR3 is TGTGCCAGCAGCCCCGTTCCCCCCCTCTACGAGCGCCAAGGGGACGAGCAGTACTTC. The encoded protein is CASSPVPPLYERQGDEQYF.

The chain joins TRBV13 to TRBJ1-1, with D possibly matching TRBD1 (6 bases). The CDR3 is 14 amino acids. Germline-derived CDR1 and CDR2 are PRHDT and FYEKMQ (reference sequence). V gave up 4 bases and J gave up 11 bases, with 20 bases separating them. The CDR3 sequence: CASSYRDTLTLAFF. The CDR3 nucleotides read TGTGCCAGCAGCTACAGGGACACCCTCACACTGGCTTTCTTT.

The rearrangement uses TRBV30 and TRBJ1-2; D ambiguous. This CDR3 region has 12 residues. From germline, CDR1 is GTSNPN and CDR2 SVGIG (reference sequence). V dropped 5 bases and J dropped 8 bases, with 15 bases sitting between them. The CDR3: CAWWGDNSGYTF. DNA of the CDR3: TGTGCCTGGTGGGGAGATAATTCCGGCTACACCTTC.

The CDR3 sequence is CASSLGWDSLINEQFF. Written as DNA, the CDR3 is TGCGCCAGCAGCTTGGGGTGGGACAGCTTAATCAATGAGCAGTTCTTC. The V call is TRBV5-1, the J call TRBJ2-1; 7 nucleotides align to TRBD1. The junction had 9 bases not matched to a gene; V was cut back by 0 bases and J by 6 bases. CDR3 length: 16 residues. Germline V gene data show CDR1 as SGHRS and CDR2 as YFSETQ.

The rearrangement uses TRBV28 and TRBJ2-7; 8 bases are a match to TRBD1. Trimming at V came to 3 bases and at J to 4 bases, leaving 17 bases not matched to a gene. Germline V gene data show CDR1 as MDHEN and CDR2 as SYDVKM. The CDR3 loop spans 18 amino acids. The CDR3 loop is CASSFGQGAMDPPYEQYF. The CDR3 DNA is TGTGCCAGCAGTTTCGGGCAGGGGGCGATGGACCCTCCATACGAGCAGTACTTC.

The chain uses TRBV20-1 and TRBJ2-7; D unresolved. There are 15 residues in the CDR3. Trimming pared 5 bases from V and 0 bases from J, leaving 17 bases between. Germline CDR1 and CDR2: DFQATT and SNEGSKA (reference sequence). The CDR3 nucleotides read TGCAGTGCTCGGCCACGGTCCCCCATCTCCTACGAGCAGTACTTC. Translation: CSARPRSPISYEQYF.

The chain is built from TRBV29-1 and TRBJ1-2, with D hard to call. The CDR3 has 12 amino acids. The V and J ends lost 6 bases and 4 bases respectively, with 12 bases between them. Germline-derived CDR1 and CDR2 are SQVTM and ANQGSEA. The CDR3 is CSVPTRTYGYTF. The CDR3 nucleotides read TGCAGCGTGCCGACAAGGACCTATGGCTACACCTTC.

The table lists this clonotype with a count of one. The chain recombines TRBV6-5 with TRBJ1-1, with a weak D call TRBD1 (6 bases). This CDR3 comprises 13 residues. The germline V and J ends were trimmed by 10 bases and 5 bases, with 17 bases remaining between them. Germline CDR1 reads MNHEY; CDR2 reads SVGAGI. CDR3 residues: CATTIGRGTEAFF. The CDR3 DNA is TGTGCCACCACAATCGGGAGGGGGACTGAAGCTTTCTTT.

This chain joins TRBV27 and TRBJ2-7; D may be TRBD1 or TRBD2 (5 bases each). V gave up 3 bases and J gave up 0 bases, with 9 bases separating them. From germline, CDR1 is MNHEY and CDR2 SMNVEV (reference sequence). This CDR3 is 14 amino acids long. The CDR3 here is CASSFQGPSYEQYF. Written as DNA, the CDR3 is TGTGCCAGCAGTTTCCAGGGACCCTCCTACGAGCAGTACTTC.

The gene calls are TRBV2 and TRBJ2-1; D call uncertain. Trimming removed 2 bases from V and 3 bases from J, with 5 bases in between. The germline V gene has CDR1 SNHLY and CDR2 FYNNEI. The CDR3 spans 13 residues. Written as DNA, the CDR3 is TGTGCCAGCAGTGAACCCAACTACAATGAGCAGTTCTTC. Translating it yields CASSEPNYNEQFF.

V gene TRBV29-1 combines with J gene TRBJ2-1; TRBD2 matches 8 bases. Germline V gene data show CDR1 as SQVTM and CDR2 as ANQGSEA. The V segment lost 5 bases and the J segment 0 bases; nucleotides outside the gene matches: 3. The CDR3 length is 14 residues. CDR3 loop: CSVLAGNSYNEQFF. The CDR3 DNA sequence: TGCAGCGTTTTAGCGGGAAACTCCTACAATGAGCAGTTCTTC.

The rearrangement joins TRBV20-1 to TRBJ2-2; tentatively, D is TRBD1 (6 bases). The CDR3 length is 13 residues. V dropped 6 bases and J dropped 3 bases, with 11 bases sitting between them. The germline gives CDR1 DFQATT, CDR2 SNEGSKA (reference sequence). CDR3 sequence: CSARDTYTGELFF. Written as DNA, the CDR3 is TGCAGTGCCCGGGACACATACACCGGGGAGCTGTTTTTT.

The rearrangement joins TRBV29-1 to TRBJ2-1, with no clear D. This CDR3 has 16 amino acids. CDR1 and CDR2 (germline): SQVTM, ANQGSEA. V was clipped by 6 bases and J by 0 bases, with 18 bases between them. The CDR3 loop reads CSVDGYLASSYNEQFF. Written as DNA, the CDR3 is TGCAGCGTAGACGGATATTTAGCCAGCTCCTACAATGAGCAGTTCTTC.

The chain combines TRBV20-1 with TRBJ1-1; unclear D gene. The germline V and J ends were trimmed by 3 bases and 8 bases, with 16 bases remaining between them. Germline V gene lookup returns CDR1 DFQATT and CDR2 SNEGSKA (reference sequence). The CDR3 covers 13 residues. This CDR3 is CSAREGPGLEAFF. In DNA form, the CDR3 reads TGCAGTGCTAGGGAAGGCCCAGGACTCGAAGCTTTCTTT.

This clonotype showed up just once. The rearrangement links TRBV28 to TRBJ1-5; D not certain. CDR1 and CDR2 from the germline V gene are MDHEN and SYDVKM. With 3 bases removed from V and 1 base from J, the gap between germline ends came to 10 bases. The CDR3 has 15 amino acids. The CDR3 spells CASSFRGLSNQPQHF. The CDR3 DNA follows: TGTGCCAGCAGTTTTAGAGGGTTAAGCAATCAGCCCCAGCATTTT.

The V call is TRBV5-1, the J call TRBJ2-7; 9 nucleotides align to TRBD1. The germline V gene has CDR1 SGHRS and CDR2 YFSETQ. This CDR3 has 15 amino acids. V shed 4 bases and J 4 bases; nucleotides not matched to a gene: 9. For the CDR3, the DNA is TGCGCCAGCAGCCCTGTGGAGACAGGGGGTTACGAGCAGTACTTC. Translating gives CASSPVETGGYEQYF.

The chain couples TRBV27 to TRBJ1-2, with TRBD1 matching over 10 bases. The CDR3 consists of 15 residues. CDR1 MNHEY and CDR2 SMNVEV come from the germline V gene (reference sequence). The J segment lost 4 bases and the V segment lost 5 bases, leaving 7 bases of the junction unmatched. DNA of the CDR3: TGTGCCAGCAGTAGAAAGACAGGGGGCGTCTATGGCTACACCTTC. As protein: CASSRKTGGVYGYTF.

V gene TRBV27 combines with J gene TRBJ1-1; TRBD1 is a possible D gene (5 bases). V gave up 7 bases and J gave up 0 bases, with 9 bases separating them. This CDR3 is built from 13 residues. Per germline, CDR1 MNHEY and CDR2 SMNVEV (reference sequence). CDR3 in DNA: TGTGCCAGCAAACAGGCCCTGAACACTGAAGCTTTCTTT. Amino acids: CASKQALNTEAFF.

The rearrangement joins TRBV27 to TRBJ2-2; D is possibly TRBD2 (6 bases). The CDR3 has 14 residues. Germline CDR1 reads MNHEY; CDR2 reads SMNVEV (reference sequence). V lost 10 bases, J lost 4 bases, and 16 bases lay in between. The DNA for the CDR3 is TGTGCCACTCATCCCCCGGGAGCCACCGGGGAGCTGTTTTTT. This codes for CATHPPGATGELFF.

The V gene is TRBV7-9, the J gene TRBJ2-4, with D perhaps matching TRBD1 (6 bases). Between the trimmed V and J ends, which lost 5 bases and 3 bases, there was a span of 14 bases. Germline V gene sequence: CDR1 SEHNR, CDR2 FQNEAQ (reference sequence). The CDR3 runs to 15 residues. The CDR3 protein is CASSHRELDKNIQYF. CDR3 coding DNA: TGTGCCAGCAGCCACAGGGAATTGGACAAAAACATTCAGTACTTC. Full variable domain (remainder filled in from reference TRBV7-9 and TRBJ2-4): DTGVSQNPRHKITKRGQNVTFRCDPISEHNRLYWYRQTLGQGPEFLTYFQNEAQLEKSRLLSDRFSAERPKGSFSTLEIQRTEQGDSAMYLCASSHRELDKNIQYFGAGTRLSVL.

This chain connects TRBV15 to TRBJ2-7; 7 bases map to TRBD1. The germline CDR1 and CDR2 sequences are LNHNV and YYDKDF (reference sequence). The CDR3 runs 14 residues. V trimming: 6 bases; J trimming: 2 bases; junction bases outside the gene matches: 7. The CDR3 region has the DNA TGTGCCACCAGTGGACAGGAAAGCCCCTACGAGCAGTACTTC. Translation gives CATSGQESPYEQYF.